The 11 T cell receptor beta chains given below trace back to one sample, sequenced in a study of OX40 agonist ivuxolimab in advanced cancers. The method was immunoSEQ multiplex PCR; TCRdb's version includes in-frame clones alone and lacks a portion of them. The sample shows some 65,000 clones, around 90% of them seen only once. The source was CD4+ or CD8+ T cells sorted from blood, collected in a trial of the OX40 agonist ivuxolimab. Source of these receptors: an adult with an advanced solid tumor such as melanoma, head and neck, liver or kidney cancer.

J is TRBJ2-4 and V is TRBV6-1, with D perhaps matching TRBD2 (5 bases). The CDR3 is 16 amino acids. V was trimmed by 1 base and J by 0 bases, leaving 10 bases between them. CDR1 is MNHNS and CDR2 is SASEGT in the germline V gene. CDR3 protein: CASSEDGSLAKNIQYF. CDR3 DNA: TGTGCCAGCAGTGAAGATGGGAGCCTAGCCAAAAACATTCAGTACTTC.

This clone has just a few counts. CDR3 in amino acids: CASRVAGLAYEQYF. CDR3 in DNA: TGTGCCAGCAGAGTAGCGGGGCTCGCCTACGAGCAGTACTTC. This chain joins TRBV2 and TRBJ2-7, with 8 positions matching TRBD2. Germline assignment: CDR1 SNHLY and CDR2 FYNNEI. V dropped 6 bases and J dropped 2; count of bases not matched to a gene: 6. This CDR3 has 14 amino acids.

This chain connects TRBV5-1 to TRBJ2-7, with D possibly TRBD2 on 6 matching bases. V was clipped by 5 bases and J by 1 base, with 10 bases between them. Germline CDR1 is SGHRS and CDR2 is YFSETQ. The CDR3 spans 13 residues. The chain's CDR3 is CASRVGGSYEQYF. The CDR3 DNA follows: TGCGCCAGCAGGGTGGGGGGTTCCTACGAGCAGTACTTC.

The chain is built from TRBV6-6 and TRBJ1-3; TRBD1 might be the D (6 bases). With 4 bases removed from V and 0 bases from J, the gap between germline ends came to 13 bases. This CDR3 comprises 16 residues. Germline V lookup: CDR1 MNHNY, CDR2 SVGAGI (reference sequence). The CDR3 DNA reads TGTGCCAGCAGTTCGCAGGGGCATAACTCTGGAAACACCATATATTTT. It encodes CASSSQGHNSGNTIYF.

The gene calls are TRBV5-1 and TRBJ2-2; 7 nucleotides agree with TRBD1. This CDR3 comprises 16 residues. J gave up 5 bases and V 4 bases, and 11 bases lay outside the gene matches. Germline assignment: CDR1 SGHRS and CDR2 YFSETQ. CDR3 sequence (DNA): TGCGCCAGCAGCGGAACAGGGGAAAGGCTTACCGGGGAGCTGTTTTTT. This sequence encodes CASSGTGERLTGELFF.

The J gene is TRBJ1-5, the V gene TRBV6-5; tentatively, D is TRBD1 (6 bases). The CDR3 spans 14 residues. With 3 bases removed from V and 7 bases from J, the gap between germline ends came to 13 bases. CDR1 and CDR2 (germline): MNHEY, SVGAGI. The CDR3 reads CASSYTTGRQPQHF. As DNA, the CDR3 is TGTGCCAGCAGTTATACGACAGGTAGACAGCCCCAGCATTTT.

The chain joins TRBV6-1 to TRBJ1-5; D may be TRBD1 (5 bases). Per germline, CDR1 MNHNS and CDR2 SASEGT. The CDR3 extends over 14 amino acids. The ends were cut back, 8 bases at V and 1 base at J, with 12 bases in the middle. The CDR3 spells CASSSGASNQPQHF. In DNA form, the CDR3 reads TGTGCCAGCTCATCCGGGGCGAGCAATCAGCCCCAGCATTTT.

CDR3 DNA sequence: TGTGCCAGTAGTATAGGCACAGGGACCTACGAGCAGTACTTC. It codes for CASSIGTGTYEQYF. The V and J genes are TRBV19 and TRBJ2-7; maybe TRBD1 (6 bases). V was pared by 1 base and J by 2 bases, with 9 bases between. Germline values: CDR1 LNHDA, CDR2 SQIVND (reference sequence). The CDR3 loop spans 14 amino acids.

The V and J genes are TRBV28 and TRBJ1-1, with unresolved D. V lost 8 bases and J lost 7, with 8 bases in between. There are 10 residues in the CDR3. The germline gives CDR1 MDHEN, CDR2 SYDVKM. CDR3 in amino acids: CASVEGEAFF. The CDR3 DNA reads TGTGCCAGCGTGGAGGGTGAAGCTTTCTTT.

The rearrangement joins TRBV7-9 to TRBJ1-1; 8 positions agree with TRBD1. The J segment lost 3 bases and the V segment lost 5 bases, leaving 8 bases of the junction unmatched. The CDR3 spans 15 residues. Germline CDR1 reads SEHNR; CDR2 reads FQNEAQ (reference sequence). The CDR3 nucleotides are TGTGCCAGCAGCGGCCTCAGGGGGCGGGACACTGAAGCTTTCTTT. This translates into CASSGLRGRDTEAFF.

Written as DNA, the CDR3 is TGTGCCAGCAGTGAATTAACAGATACGCAGTATTTT. It translates to CASSELTDTQYF. The chain is built from TRBV6-1 and TRBJ2-3; D not resolved. Looked up from germline, CDR1 is MNHNS and CDR2 is SASEGT. The germline V and J ends were trimmed by 2 bases and 3 bases, with 3 bases remaining between them. The CDR3 contains 12 residues.